The entry that follows covers one T cell receptor (beta chain) sequence. Its antigen is still unknown. Per-nucleotide qualities are absent, and no much larger clonotype sits a single base away. From cysteine to phenylalanine, the CDR3 is 12 amino acids long. Of all the DNA, just the CDR3 is kept, 36 bases in frame from base 1. The germline V gene encodes CDR1 SNHLY and CDR2 FYNNEI. V lost 4 bases and J lost 13 bases; the stretch between them is 14 bases long. Collaborating institutions collected whole blood in K2EDTA tubes following their own protocols. Collaborator samples were shipped for TCRbeta analysis as frozen whole blood, isolated PBMCs, or DNA extracted from either sample type. TCRbeta CDR3 regions were amplified from genomic DNA using the immunoSEQ Assay, a bias-controlled multiplex PCR. Concerning the study's data processing: Within the assay, amplification of reference gene primers was used to estimate how many nucleated cells each sample contained. To quantify the absolute abundance of each unique TCRbeta CDR3 rearrangement, sequence reads were collapsed and filtered. For each sample, productive Simpson clonality was calculated as the square root of Simpson's diversity index across productive rearrangements. TCRdb holds this immuneACCESS table with in-frame rearrangements only. Some clones are missing; in checked studies, unresolved V genes explain under half, and the rest has no known cause. The V and J calls and clone size were taken over from that table, and D and trimming were inferred from the DNA. Present in this sample are more than 95,000 clones, about nine tenths of which were seen just once. The ten most abundant clones make up approximately 17% of the sample.

This specimen comes from a study of blood T cell repertoires in COVID-19 (TCRdb year 2020). Regarding the research as a whole: Samples from collaborators originated in the United States, Italy and Spain and spanned both the acute and convalescent phases of COVID-19. A freely available public database, intended as a resource for researchers studying the immune response to SARS-CoV-2, is where the repertoires were released. Nearly every sample came with metadata listing a de-identified subject ID, COVID-19 status, age in years and sex. Where HLA class I and class II types were available, the types were taken from metadata supplied by the sample provider, not from assay-based typing. The dataset comprised deeply sampled blood TCRbeta repertoires from subjects exposed to, actively infected with, or recovered from COVID-19. The samples were drawn from two sources: the first 160 participants of the ongoing ImmuneRACE study, and 1,000 to 1,500 subjects contributed by 6 global collaborators. The material from the prospective study consisted of cDNA or gDNA derived from T cells, B-cell-depleted T cells, or PBMCs. Overall study results and their limits: How much clinical and demographic metadata was included differed by source and by participant, and the metadata was provided uncurated.

The source of this sequence is a woman older than 75 in a cohort sampled during active COVID-19. The chain joins TRBV2 to TRBJ2-1; possibly the D gene is TRBD1, per 5 matching bases. The sequencing sample was made of peripheral blood. The nucleotide sequence reads as follows: TGTGCCAGCAGTGCTCCCGACAGTAGCCAGTTCTTC. This encodes CASSAPDSSQFF. When the CDR3 is completed using the reference TRBV2 and TRBJ2-1 genes on either side, the full variable domain is EPEVTQTPSHQVTQMGQEVILRCVPISNHLYFYWYRQILGQKVEFLVSFYNNEISEKSEIFDDQFSVERPDGSNFTLKIRSTKLEDSAMYFCASSAPDSSQFFGPGTRLTVL.